This T cell receptor (beta chain) was identified in a study of CXCR3-negative and CXCR3-positive naive CD8 T cells. The TRB cDNA libraries were prepared by 5' RACE with UMI labels. From the 5' RACE reads, TCRdb lists one entry per CDR3 protein and no DNA. This specimen shows 7,500 to 9,500 distinct CDR3 sequences; the ten leading clones hold less than 1.5%. The CDR3 sequence is 14 residues long. Germline CDR1 and CDR2: MNHEY and SMNVEV (reference sequence). Whole-study findings and limits: CXCR3-positive naive cells carried more hydrophobic TRB CDR3s than CXCR3-negative naive cells did.

Measured by frequency, this clonotype is medium-sized. As yet, its antigen is unknown. This TCR was sampled from a human donor in good health. Some clones in this sample may be carry-over from other donors' samples. Material for sequencing was naive CXCR3- CD8+ T cells from blood. Subset given: CD45RO-CCR7+CD27+CD95- naive CD8+ T cells lacking CXCR3 (TNR3-). The chain links TRBV27 to TRBJ1-5. CDR3 in amino acids: CASSLKDGDQPQHF.